A selection of T cell receptor beta chains follows, all from one sample in a study of cytomegalovirus exposure and HLA in healthy donors. The repertoire was sequenced with immunoSEQ multiplex PCR; TCRdb's copy has only in-frame clones and lacks some. The sample shows 130,000 or so clones, over 65% of them seen only once. The sequenced sample was PBMCs. The receptors here all came from a young man in good health and CMV-seronegative. The CDR3 runs from the conserved cysteine through the conserved F or W. The D gene is left open where the match is weak. Size values are once, few and many counts, or a class for expanded clones, and some rows have none.

clone size: -; CDR3 length: 15; J gene: TRBJ1-3; D gene: TRBD1; V gene: TRBV6-5; CDR3 protein: CASSRDRVGGNTIYF; CDR3 DNA: TGTGCCAGCAGCCGGGACAGGGTGGGAGGAAACACCATATATTTT
clone size: -; CDR3 length: 14; J gene: TRBJ2-7; D gene: -; V gene: TRBV12-5; CDR3 protein: CASGLVSSAYEQYF; CDR3 DNA: TGTGCTAGTGGTTTGGTATCCTCAGCCTACGAGCAGTACTTC
clone size: -; CDR3 length: 15; J gene: TRBJ1-2; D gene: TRBD1; V gene: TRBV5-1; CDR3 protein: CASSGTGSFGYGYTF; CDR3 DNA: TGCGCCAGCTCGGGGACAGGGAGCTTCGGCTATGGCTACACCTTC
clone size: -; CDR3 length: 11; J gene: TRBJ2-5; D gene: -; V gene: TRBV4-2; CDR3 protein: CASSQGERQYF; CDR3 DNA: TGTGCCAGCAGCCAAGGTGAACGGCAGTACTTC
clone size: once; CDR3 length: 14; J gene: TRBJ2-7; D gene: -; V gene: TRBV27; CDR3 protein: CASSLPGHHYEQYF; CDR3 DNA: TGTGCCAGCAGTTTACCGGGACACCACTACGAGCAGTACTTC
clone size: -; CDR3 length: 17; J gene: TRBJ2-7; D gene: -; V gene: TRBV2; CDR3 protein: CASSEEGLTTLSYEQYF; CDR3 DNA: TGTGCCAGCAGTGAAGAAGGATTAACGACACTTTCCTACGAGCAGTACTTC
clone size: -; CDR3 length: 14; J gene: TRBJ2-7; D gene: TRBD2; V gene: TRBV6-1; CDR3 protein: CASSEWAGAYEQYF; CDR3 DNA: TGTGCCAGCAGTGAATGGGCGGGAGCCTACGAGCAGTACTTC
clone size: -; CDR3 length: 15; J gene: TRBJ2-1; D gene: -; V gene: TRBV7-2; CDR3 protein: CASSLVGGPYNEQFF; CDR3 DNA: TGTGCCAGCAGCTTAGTTGGAGGCCCCTACAATGAGCAGTTCTTC
clone size: -; CDR3 length: 13; J gene: TRBJ1-5; D gene: -; V gene: TRBV7-6; CDR3 protein: CASSLRQNQPQHF; CDR3 DNA: TGTGCCAGCAGCTTGAGACAAAATCAGCCCCAGCATTTT
clone size: -; CDR3 length: 15; J gene: TRBJ2-3; D gene: TRBD1; V gene: TRBV19; CDR3 protein: CASSIPGGSTDTQYF; CDR3 DNA: TGTGCCAGTAGTATTCCAGGGGGTAGCACAGATACGCAGTATTTT
clone size: -; CDR3 length: 15; J gene: TRBJ2-4; D gene: -; V gene: TRBV4-2; CDR3 protein: CASSQDPGLRNIQYF; CDR3 DNA: TGTGCCAGCAGCCAAGATCCAGGACTACGAAACATTCAGTACTTC
clone size: once; CDR3 length: 14; J gene: TRBJ1-2; D gene: TRBD1; V gene: TRBV6-5; CDR3 protein: CASSQGGRRYGYTF; CDR3 DNA: TGTGCCAGCAGTCAGGGGGGCAGAAGATATGGCTACACCTTC
clone size: -; CDR3 length: 11; J gene: TRBJ1-2; D gene: -; V gene: TRBV20-1; CDR3 protein: CSAERSEGYTF; CDR3 DNA: TGCAGTGCTGAGCGATCGGAGGGCTACACCTTC
clone size: -; CDR3 length: 16; J gene: TRBJ1-5; D gene: TRBD1; V gene: TRBV4-1; CDR3 protein: CASSQVGTGINQPQHF; CDR3 DNA: TGCGCCAGCAGTCAAGTTGGGACAGGTATCAATCAGCCCCAGCATTTT
clone size: -; CDR3 length: 16; J gene: TRBJ2-5; D gene: TRBD2; V gene: TRBV7-9; CDR3 protein: CASSLGSGGLQETQYF; CDR3 DNA: TGTGCCAGCAGCTTGGGCAGCGGGGGGCTCCAAGAGACCCAGTACTTC
clone size: -; CDR3 length: 17; J gene: TRBJ1-3; D gene: TRBD1; V gene: TRBV7-9; CDR3 protein: CASSYYRGALSGNTIYF; CDR3 DNA: TGTGCCAGCAGTTATTACAGGGGGGCACTCTCTGGAAACACCATATATTTT
clone size: few; CDR3 length: 12; J gene: TRBJ1-4; D gene: -; V gene: TRBV7-2; CDR3 protein: CASSPGREKLFF; CDR3 DNA: TGTGCCAGCAGCCCAGGTCGTGAAAAACTGTTTTTT
clone size: -; CDR3 length: 17; J gene: TRBJ1-3; D gene: TRBD1; V gene: TRBV19; CDR3 protein: CASSTPGQGAAGNTIYF; CDR3 DNA: TGTGCCAGTAGTACGCCGGGACAGGGAGCCGCTGGAAACACCATATATTTT
clone size: -; CDR3 length: 14; J gene: TRBJ2-4; D gene: -; V gene: TRBV6-5; CDR3 protein: CASSPPRMSGIQYF; CDR3 DNA: TGTGCCAGCAGCCCCCCGCGGATGTCGGGCATTCAGTACTTC
clone size: once; CDR3 length: 16; J gene: TRBJ1-6; D gene: -; V gene: TRBV5-4; CDR3 protein: CASSLAPKEYNSPLHF; CDR3 DNA: TGTGCCAGCAGCTTGGCCCCAAAGGAGTATAATTCACCCCTCCACTTT
clone size: -; CDR3 length: 16; J gene: TRBJ2-1; D gene: TRBD2; V gene: TRBV7-3; CDR3 protein: CASSWAGTSGGGEQFF; CDR3 DNA: TGTGCCAGCAGCTGGGCCGGGACTAGCGGGGGTGGTGAGCAGTTCTTC
clone size: once; CDR3 length: 12; J gene: TRBJ1-1; D gene: -; V gene: TRBV10-3; CDR3 protein: CAISSSNTEAFF; CDR3 DNA: TGTGCCATCAGTTCGAGTAACACTGAAGCTTTCTTT
clone size: -; CDR3 length: 17; J gene: TRBJ2-5; D gene: -; V gene: TRBV11-2; CDR3 protein: CASSLDGERAYQETQYF; CDR3 DNA: TGTGCCAGCAGCTTAGACGGAGAGCGGGCCTACCAAGAGACCCAGTACTTC
clone size: -; CDR3 length: 14; J gene: TRBJ1-4; D gene: -; V gene: TRBV19; CDR3 protein: CATSLHGTNEKLFF; CDR3 DNA: TGTGCCACAAGCCTTCACGGAACTAATGAAAAACTGTTTTTT
clone size: few; CDR3 length: 17; J gene: TRBJ1-3; D gene: TRBD1; V gene: TRBV2; CDR3 protein: CASSEPGGQGRGNTIYF; CDR3 DNA: TGTGCCAGCAGTGAGCCAGGGGGACAGGGGCGTGGAAACACCATATATTTT
clone size: -; CDR3 length: 15; J gene: TRBJ2-7; D gene: TRBD1; V gene: TRBV10-3; CDR3 protein: CAISAGTGGAYEQYF; CDR3 DNA: TGTGCCATCAGTGCCGGGACAGGGGGCGCCTACGAGCAGTACTTC
clone size: -; CDR3 length: 15; J gene: TRBJ2-5; D gene: TRBD2; V gene: TRBV7-9; CDR3 protein: CASRPLAGAQETQYF; CDR3 DNA: TGTGCCAGCAGGCCACTAGCGGGGGCCCAAGAGACCCAGTACTTC
clone size: -; CDR3 length: 15; J gene: TRBJ2-7; D gene: -; V gene: TRBV7-2; CDR3 protein: CASSLVNRVDYEQYF; CDR3 DNA: TGTGCCAGCAGCTTAGTAAACAGGGTTGACTACGAGCAGTACTTC
clone size: once; CDR3 length: 12; J gene: TRBJ1-1; D gene: -; V gene: TRBV5-4; CDR3 protein: CASSLGAGLAFF; CDR3 DNA: TGTGCCAGCAGCTTGGGGGCAGGTTTGGCTTTCTTT
clone size: -; CDR3 length: 13; J gene: TRBJ1-1; D gene: TRBD1; V gene: TRBV19; CDR3 protein: CASDRGPNTEAFF; CDR3 DNA: TGTGCCAGTGACAGGGGGCCAAACACTGAAGCTTTCTTT
clone size: -; CDR3 length: 18; J gene: TRBJ2-1; D gene: TRBD2; V gene: TRBV7-8; CDR3 protein: CASSLAIPLAGVLDEQFF; CDR3 DNA: TGTGCCAGCAGCTTAGCGATACCACTAGCGGGGGTGCTCGATGAGCAGTTCTTC
clone size: -; CDR3 length: 15; J gene: TRBJ2-3; D gene: TRBD1; V gene: TRBV7-3; CDR3 protein: CASSMGQGDTDTQYF; CDR3 DNA: TGTGCCAGCAGCATGGGACAGGGTGACACAGATACGCAGTATTTT
clone size: few; CDR3 length: 20; J gene: TRBJ2-5; D gene: -; V gene: TRBV7-3; CDR3 protein: CASSSKWSTGLVILKETQYF; CDR3 DNA: TGTGCCAGCAGCTCAAAGTGGTCTACAGGGTTAGTAATTTTAAAAGAGACCCAGTACTTC
clone size: once; CDR3 length: 12; J gene: TRBJ2-7; D gene: -; V gene: TRBV9; CDR3 protein: CASSGPNYEQYF; CDR3 DNA: TGTGCCAGCAGCGGGCCGAACTACGAGCAGTACTTC
clone size: -; CDR3 length: 18; J gene: TRBJ2-1; D gene: -; V gene: TRBV1; CDR3 protein: CTSSQMGEGRGDLGEQFF; CDR3 DNA: TGCACCAGCAGCCAGATGGGGGAGGGGCGGGGGGACCTCGGGGAGCAGTTCTTC
clone size: -; CDR3 length: 14; J gene: TRBJ2-7; D gene: TRBD2; V gene: TRBV5-1; CDR3 protein: CASRWGGGADEQYF; CDR3 DNA: TGCGCCAGCAGGTGGGGCGGGGGGGCCGACGAGCAGTACTTC
clone size: few; CDR3 length: 17; J gene: TRBJ2-7; D gene: -; V gene: TRBV15; CDR3 protein: CATSRGFKGLPSYEQYF; CDR3 DNA: TGTGCCACCAGCAGAGGCTTCAAGGGGTTACCCTCCTACGAGCAGTACTTC
clone size: -; CDR3 length: 16; J gene: TRBJ1-1; D gene: TRBD1; V gene: TRBV18; CDR3 protein: CASSPISGTGNTEAFF; CDR3 DNA: TGTGCCAGCTCACCGATCTCCGGGACAGGGAACACTGAAGCTTTCTTT
clone size: -; CDR3 length: 14; J gene: TRBJ1-4; D gene: TRBD1; V gene: TRBV11-2; CDR3 protein: CASSAGTGYEKLFF; CDR3 DNA: TGTGCCAGCAGTGCCGGGACAGGGTATGAAAAACTGTTTTTT
clone size: -; CDR3 length: 13; J gene: TRBJ1-3; D gene: TRBD1; V gene: TRBV5-5; CDR3 protein: CASSRDSGNTIYF; CDR3 DNA: TGTGCCAGCAGCCGGGACAGCGGAAACACCATATATTTT
clone size: -; CDR3 length: 15; J gene: TRBJ2-7; D gene: -; V gene: TRBV5-1; CDR3 protein: CASSLVPGVIHEQYF; CDR3 DNA: TGCGCCAGCAGCTTGGTGCCAGGGGTAATCCACGAGCAGTACTTC
clone size: -; CDR3 length: 14; J gene: TRBJ2-7; D gene: -; V gene: TRBV6-6; CDR3 protein: CASSFVRSPYEQYF; CDR3 DNA: TGTGCCAGCAGCTTTGTAAGGAGCCCCTACGAGCAGTACTTC
clone size: -; CDR3 length: 14; J gene: TRBJ1-4; D gene: -; V gene: TRBV6-5; CDR3 protein: CASSYRGTNEKLFF; CDR3 DNA: TGTGCCAGCAGTTACCGGGGGACTAATGAAAAACTGTTTTTT
clone size: few; CDR3 length: 17; J gene: TRBJ1-3; D gene: TRBD1; V gene: TRBV2; CDR3 protein: CASSEEVPNRGGNTIYF; CDR3 DNA: TGTGCCAGCAGTGAAGAGGTCCCCAACAGGGGAGGAAACACCATATATTTT
clone size: -; CDR3 length: 15; J gene: TRBJ1-2; D gene: TRBD1; V gene: TRBV19; CDR3 protein: CASRIHETGAYGYTF; CDR3 DNA: TGTGCCAGTAGGATACACGAGACAGGGGCCTATGGCTACACCTTC
clone size: -; CDR3 length: 16; J gene: TRBJ2-3; D gene: TRBD2; V gene: TRBV7-9; CDR3 protein: CASSSRRGGSTDTQYF; CDR3 DNA: TGTGCCAGCAGCTCCCGCCGCGGGGGTAGCACAGATACGCAGTATTTT
clone size: -; CDR3 length: 15; J gene: TRBJ1-2; D gene: TRBD1; V gene: TRBV5-1; CDR3 protein: CASSLAQGTGGGYTF; CDR3 DNA: TGCGCCAGCAGCTTGGCTCAGGGGACAGGGGGAGGCTACACCTTC
clone size: -; CDR3 length: 14; J gene: TRBJ2-1; D gene: TRBD2; V gene: TRBV6-1; CDR3 protein: CAATGLADYNEQFF; CDR3 DNA: TGTGCCGCAACGGGACTAGCGGATTACAATGAGCAGTTCTTC
clone size: -; CDR3 length: 12; J gene: TRBJ2-3; D gene: -; V gene: TRBV6-5; CDR3 protein: CASSYSGDTQYF; CDR3 DNA: TGTGCCAGCAGTTACTCGGGCGATACGCAGTATTTT
clone size: -; CDR3 length: 15; J gene: TRBJ1-6; D gene: -; V gene: TRBV6-4; CDR3 protein: CASSESVDSNSPLHF; CDR3 DNA: TGTGCCAGCAGTGAATCGGTGGACAGCAATTCACCCCTCCACTTT
clone size: -; CDR3 length: 14; J gene: TRBJ1-1; D gene: -; V gene: TRBV10-3; CDR3 protein: CAIRASGAASEAFF; CDR3 DNA: TGTGCCATCAGGGCTTCTGGGGCGGCGAGTGAAGCTTTCTTT
clone size: -; CDR3 length: 15; J gene: TRBJ1-1; D gene: -; V gene: TRBV15; CDR3 protein: CATSRLPAGDTEAFF; CDR3 DNA: TGTGCCACCAGCAGACTTCCGGCGGGGGATACTGAAGCTTTCTTT
clone size: -; CDR3 length: 18; J gene: TRBJ1-2; D gene: TRBD1; V gene: TRBV19; CDR3 protein: CASSISFRGERYNYGYTF; CDR3 DNA: TGTGCCAGTAGTATAAGCTTCAGGGGGGAGAGATATAACTATGGCTACACCTTC
clone size: -; CDR3 length: 16; J gene: TRBJ2-7; D gene: -; V gene: TRBV6-5; CDR3 protein: CASSYGGRTTGYEQYF; CDR3 DNA: TGTGCCAGCAGTTACGGGGGCAGGACAACTGGCTACGAGCAGTACTTC
clone size: -; CDR3 length: 19; J gene: TRBJ2-6; D gene: TRBD2; V gene: TRBV2; CDR3 protein: CASSKLGLAGGPGANVLTF; CDR3 DNA: TGTGCCAGCAGTAAACTGGGACTAGCGGGGGGGCCTGGGGCCAACGTCCTGACTTTC
clone size: -; CDR3 length: 15; J gene: TRBJ2-7; D gene: -; V gene: TRBV2; CDR3 protein: CASSDRDFSSYEQYF; CDR3 DNA: TGTGCCAGCAGTGACCGGGACTTCTCAAGCTACGAGCAGTACTTC
clone size: -; CDR3 length: 15; J gene: TRBJ1-1; D gene: TRBD1; V gene: TRBV19; CDR3 protein: CASSKTGSSNTEAFF; CDR3 DNA: TGTGCCAGTAGTAAGACAGGGAGTTCGAACACTGAAGCTTTCTTT
clone size: few; CDR3 length: 13; J gene: TRBJ1-1; D gene: -; V gene: TRBV11-2; CDR3 protein: CASSYLSGTEAFF; CDR3 DNA: TGTGCCAGCAGCTATCTTTCCGGCACTGAAGCTTTCTTT
clone size: -; CDR3 length: 13; J gene: TRBJ1-1; D gene: -; V gene: TRBV6-1; CDR3 protein: CASSYSWNTEAFF; CDR3 DNA: TGTGCCAGCAGCTACAGCTGGAACACTGAAGCTTTCTTT